These 7 T cell receptor beta chains were all obtained from the same sample, sequenced in a study of T cell responses to AZD1222 COVID-19 vaccine (dated by TCRdb to about 2021). The time point tag for this specimen amounts to: baseline before first vaccination. Library construction relied on the immunoSEQ multiplex PCR assay. The clones in this table, taken by TCRdb from immuneACCESS, are in-frame only. Not every clone is retained; where verified, under half of the shortfall comes from an unresolved V gene, and the cause of the rest is unknown. For this sample the table gives over 90,000 clones, of which about nine tenths were detected only once. The ten largest clonotypes hold 4% to 5.5% of the sample. The sequencing used peripheral blood, collected on day 0 of AZD1222 vaccination. The receptor source for this set is an adult in good health.

The V gene is TRBV19, the J gene TRBJ1-5, with D maybe TRBD1 (5 bases). Germline V lookup: CDR1 LNHDA, CDR2 SQIVND (reference sequence). The CDR3 consists of 15 residues. Trimming pared 7 bases from V and 4 bases from J, leaving 17 bases between. The CDR3 loop is CASIGREALNQPQHF. CDR3 bases: TGTGCCAGTATTGGCAGGGAGGCGTTAAATCAGCCCCAGCATTTT. The full variable domain, with the rest looked up from reference TRBV19 and TRBJ1-5, is DGGITQSPKYLFRKEGQNVTLSCEQNLNHDAMYWYRQDPGQGLRLIYYSQIVNDFQKGDIAEGYSVSREKKESFPLTVTSAQKNPTAFYLCASIGREALNQPQHFGDGTRLSIL.

DNA of the CDR3: TGTGCCAGCGTGGTGACCGGGACAGGCCACTACGAGCAGTACTTC. Translated, it gives CASVVTGTGHYEQYF. The chain uses TRBV28 and TRBJ2-7; 8 bases fit TRBD1. The V gene end was trimmed by 8 bases and the J gene end by 3 bases; junction bases not matched to a gene: 12. The CDR3 runs 15 residues. Germline CDR1 MDHEN, CDR2 SYDVKM. The full variable domain, in which reference TRBV28 and TRBJ2-7 provide the parts outside the CDR3, is DVKVTQSSRYLVKRTGEKVFLECVQDMDHENMFWYRQDPGLGLRLIYFSYDVKMKEKGDIPEGYSVSREKKERFSLILESASTNQTSMYLCASVVTGTGHYEQYFGPGTRLTVT.

The chain recombines TRBV14 with TRBJ2-5; 7 positions match TRBD2. Germline assignment: CDR1 SGHDN and CDR2 FVKESK. The CDR3 length is 14 residues. The V and J ends lost 0 bases and 5 bases, in that order; junction bases with no gene match: 3. DNA of the CDR3: TGTGCCAGCAGCCAAGATGCGGGGGTTGAGACCCAGTACTTC. Amino acids: CASSQDAGVETQYF.

The count of this clone is one. V and J are TRBV2 and TRBJ2-5, with D unclear. Germline V gene sequence: CDR1 SNHLY, CDR2 FYNNEI. This CDR3 is built from 11 residues. V lost 6 bases and J lost 5, with 7 bases in between. For the CDR3, the DNA is TGTGCCAGCAGCCGAGAGGAGACCCAGTACTTC. Its protein is CASSREETQYF. The variable domain in full, completed from reference TRBV2 and TRBJ2-5, reads EPEVTQTPSHQVTQMGQEVILRCVPISNHLYFYWYRQILGQKVEFLVSFYNNEISEKSEIFDDQFSVERPDGSNFTLKIRSTKLEDSAMYFCASSREETQYFGPGTRLLVL.

This clone occurred once. The CDR3 DNA reads TGTGCCACCAGGACTGAGGCAGGGGTTGAAAAACTGTTTTTT. Its translation is CATRTEAGVEKLFF. This rearrangement joins TRBV2 to TRBJ1-4, with D possibly TRBD1 on 6 matching bases. CDR1 and CDR2 (germline): SNHLY, FYNNEI. CDR3 length: 14 residues. Deletions cut 10 bases from V and 7 bases from J, with 19 bases between.

This chain joins TRBV6-2 or TRBV6-3 and TRBJ1-4, with D uncertain. V lost 4 bases and J 6 bases, leaving 9 bases between the germline ends. The CDR3 extends over 13 amino acids. Germline values: CDR1 MNHEY, CDR2 SVGEGT. For the CDR3, the DNA is TGTGCCAGCAGTTTGACTCAGGATGAAAAACTGTTTTTT. This encodes CASSLTQDEKLFF.

V and J are TRBV5-1 and TRBJ2-7; 11 bases are shared with TRBD2. The V and J ends lost 4 bases and 5 bases, in that order; junction bases with no gene match: 11. In germline, CDR1 is SGHRS, CDR2 YFSETQ. The CDR3 has 16 amino acids. Written as DNA, the CDR3 is TGCGCCAGCAGCACCTTGACTAGCGGGGAAGGGAACGAGCAGTACTTC. Protein product: CASSTLTSGEGNEQYF.